This passage covers 32 T cell receptor beta chains from one sample sequenced in a study of shared clonotypes between healthy human individuals. Only in-frame clones appear in the TCRdb table, and some are missing; sequencing was by immunoSEQ multiplex PCR. The sample includes about 2.4 million clones, 80% to 95% of them seen just once. Material: naive CD4+ T cells from PBMCs. The subset: CD45RA+ positively selected. These receptors were obtained from a man aged 18 to 30 in good health. Some clones in this sample may be carry-over from other donors' samples.

This clone was picked up a small number of times. The gene calls are TRBV25-1 and TRBJ1-1; possible D gene TRBD1, 5 bases. Trimming left V 10 bases short and J 1 base short, with 13 bases between. The CDR3 sequence is 13 residues long. Germline lookup yields CDR1 MGHDK and CDR2 SYGVNS. The CDR3 spells CATTSTGNTEAFF. The CDR3, as DNA: TGTGCCACAACTTCCACAGGGAACACTGAAGCTTTCTTT.

This sequence joins TRBV6-1 and TRBJ2-7, with 8 bases matching TRBD2. V was pared by 7 bases and J by 4 bases, with 6 bases of the junction left unmatched. The CDR3 is 13 residues long. Germline V gives CDR1 MNHNS, CDR2 SASEGT. CDR3 sequence (DNA): TGTGCCAGCAATCCGGGGGGGACGTACGAGCAGTACTTC. Encoded protein: CASNPGGTYEQYF.

The V call is TRBV15, the J call TRBJ2-3; 8 bases are shared with TRBD1. The CDR3 extends over 20 amino acids. Germline loops: CDR1 LNHNV, CDR2 YYDKDF (reference sequence). V trimming: 0 bases; J trimming: 6 bases; junction bases outside the gene matches: 20. CDR3 coding DNA: TGTGCCACCAGCAGAGAGGTGACAGGGGCGGGAAGAAACCCCGCCGATACGCAGTATTTT. Translating it yields CATSREVTGAGRNPADTQYF. The whole variable domain, remainder taken from reference TRBV15 and TRBJ2-3, is DAMVIQNPRYQVTQFGKPVTLSCSQTLNHNVMYWYQQKSSQAPKLLFHYYDKDFNNEADTPDNFQSRRPNTSFCFLDIRSPGLGDTAMYLCATSREVTGAGRNPADTQYFGPGTRLTVL.

This clone was found a few times. The J gene is TRBJ1-2, the V gene TRBV7-9, with 8 nucleotides matching TRBD1. Germline lookup yields CDR1 SEHNR and CDR2 FQNEAQ (reference sequence). The V gene end was trimmed by 5 bases and the J gene end by 8 bases; junction bases not matched to a gene: 10. The CDR3 is 14 residues long. The CDR3 loop is CASSPTDRVKGYTF. The CDR3, as DNA: TGTGCCAGCAGCCCAACGGACAGGGTAAAGGGCTACACCTTC.

The chain uses TRBV9 and TRBJ2-5; a possible D gene is TRBD2 (6 bases). In germline, CDR1 is SGDLS, CDR2 YYNGEE. The CDR3 spans 14 residues. The V gene lost 3 bases and the J gene lost 7 bases, with 16 bases spanning the gap. CDR3 nucleotides: TGTGCCAGCAGCGCGGGACCCCTGGGGGGGACCCAGTACTTC. Protein sequence: CASSAGPLGGTQYF.

This chain uses TRBV19 with TRBJ1-5, with a tentative D call TRBD1 (5 bases). This CDR3 has 14 amino acids. The V end lost 0 bases, the J end lost 7 bases, and 10 bases lay between the germline ends. CDR1 and CDR2 from the germline V gene are LNHDA and SQIVND (reference sequence). The CDR3 DNA reads as TGTGCCAGTAGTATAGACAGGGTTTTCCAGCCCCAGCATTTT. This gives the protein CASSIDRVFQPQHF.

The V call is TRBV30, the J call TRBJ2-7; D is unclear. CDR1 is GTSNPN, CDR2 SVGIG, per germline (reference sequence). The length of the CDR3 is 13 residues. The V gene lost 2 bases and the J gene lost 0 bases, with 8 bases spanning the gap. The CDR3 loop is CAWSLTRSYEQYF. The CDR3 DNA reads as TGTGCCTGGAGTTTGACCCGCTCCTACGAGCAGTACTTC. Complete variable domain (other parts from reference TRBV30 and TRBJ2-7): SQTIHQWPATLVQPVGSPLSLECTVEGTSNPNLYWYRQAAGRGLQLLFYSVGIGQISSEVPQNLSASRPQDRQFILSSKKLLLSDSGFYLCAWSLTRSYEQYFGPGTRLTVT.

This rearrangement joins TRBV7-9 to TRBJ2-3; perhaps D is TRBD1 or TRBD2 (5 bases each). Germline V lookup: CDR1 SEHNR, CDR2 FQNEAQ (reference sequence). The V gene lost 4 bases and the J gene lost 4 bases, with 12 bases spanning the gap. The CDR3 loop spans 14 amino acids. The chain's CDR3 is CASSSRGDADTQYF. CDR3 coding DNA: TGTGCCAGCAGCTCCCGAGGGGACGCAGATACGCAGTATTTT.

The rearrangement joins TRBV10-1 to TRBJ2-3; TRBD2 aligns across 7 bases. Looked up from germline, CDR1 is WNHNN and CDR2 is SYGVQD (reference sequence). Trimming removed 0 bases from V and 4 bases from J; junction bases left unmatched: 10. The CDR3 loop spans 17 amino acids. CDR3 protein: CASSESRGGGSADTQYF. The CDR3 DNA follows: TGCGCCAGCAGTGAGTCGAGGGGAGGCGGGAGCGCAGATACGCAGTATTTT.

This chain links TRBV28 with TRBJ2-7, with D perhaps matching TRBD2 (6 bases). The germline V and J ends were trimmed by 6 bases and 1 base, with 16 bases remaining between them. This CDR3 comprises 15 residues. CDR1 MDHEN and CDR2 SYDVKM come from the germline V gene. The CDR3 reads CASRGSGTHSYEQYF. The CDR3 coding sequence is TGTGCCAGCAGAGGCTCCGGGACTCATTCCTACGAGCAGTACTTC.

The CDR3 sequence is CATQRGGGGNTEAFF. The CDR3 DNA is TGTGCCACCCAGAGAGGAGGGGGGGGGAACACTGAAGCTTTCTTT. The chain joins TRBV2 to TRBJ1-1; D is possibly TRBD1 (6 bases). The CDR3 is 15 amino acids. The V end lost 10 bases, the J end lost 1 base, and 19 bases lay between the germline ends. In germline, CDR1 is SNHLY, CDR2 FYNNEI.

V is TRBV7-8 and J is TRBJ1-5; the D is unclear. The germline CDR1 and CDR2 sequences are SGHVS and FQNEAQ. This CDR3 has 13 amino acids. V was trimmed by 1 base and J by 5 bases, leaving 6 bases between them. The CDR3 protein is CASSLGADQPQHF. The CDR3 DNA sequence: TGTGCCAGCAGCTTAGGGGCGGATCAGCCCCAGCATTTT.

This chain joins TRBV11-2 and TRBJ2-7, with 8 positions matching TRBD2. The germline gives CDR1 SGHAT, CDR2 FQNNGV. Trimming cost V 1 base and J 2 bases; bases outside gene matches: 13. CDR3 length: 18 residues. The CDR3 protein is CASSLVGWVSGKAYEQYF. CDR3 bases: TGTGCCAGCAGCTTAGTTGGCTGGGTTAGCGGGAAAGCCTACGAGCAGTACTTC.

The table lists this clone with a few counts. This chain connects TRBV2 to TRBJ2-1, with TRBD2 identical over 7 bases. With V trimmed by 4 bases and J by 2 bases, 8 bases remained unmatched. This CDR3 region has 16 residues. The germline V gene has CDR1 SNHLY and CDR2 FYNNEI. In nucleotides, the CDR3 is TGTGCCAGCAGTGTTGTACTAGCGAATACCTACAATGAGCAGTTCTTC. As protein: CASSVVLANTYNEQFF. The variable domain in full, completed from reference TRBV2 and TRBJ2-1, reads EPEVTQTPSHQVTQMGQEVILRCVPISNHLYFYWYRQILGQKVEFLVSFYNNEISEKSEIFDDQFSVERPDGSNFTLKIRSTKLEDSAMYFCASSVVLANTYNEQFFGPGTRLTVL.

The chain links TRBV5-1 to TRBJ1-5; D may be TRBD1 (6 bases). V shed 3 bases and J shed 6 bases, with 10 bases lying between them. The CDR3 totals 13 residues. Germline V lookup: CDR1 SGHRS, CDR2 YFSETQ. DNA for the CDR3: TGCGCCAGCAGCTCAGGGGCGGGTCAGCCCCAGCATTTT. Translated: CASSSGAGQPQHF.

J is TRBJ1-2 and V is TRBV19; possibly TRBD1 for D (5 bases). Trimming left V 7 bases short and J 6 bases short, with 15 bases between. The CDR3 spans 13 residues. Germline values: CDR1 LNHDA, CDR2 SQIVND (reference sequence). CDR3 amino acids: CASTQGAAHGYTF. CDR3 nucleotides: TGTGCCAGTACCCAAGGGGCGGCCCATGGCTACACCTTC.

This chain links TRBV6-6 with TRBJ2-7; TRBD2 agrees at 12 bases. The ends lost 7 bases at V and 2 bases at J; junction bases unmatched: 6. The CDR3 length is 15 residues. Germline V gene data show CDR1 as MNHNY and CDR2 as SVGAGI (reference sequence). The chain's CDR3 is CASTGLAGPTYEQYF. In DNA form, the CDR3 reads TGTGCCAGCACCGGACTAGCGGGGCCCACCTACGAGCAGTACTTC.

This chain connects TRBV7-6 to TRBJ2-2; D unclear. V gave up 2 bases and J gave up 9 bases, with 7 bases separating them. The CDR3 is made up of 12 amino acids. CDR1 is SGHVS, CDR2 FNYEAQ, per germline. As DNA, the CDR3 is TGTGCCAGCAGCTTATCCCCCCGGGAGCTGTTTTTT. Protein sequence: CASSLSPRELFF.

This rearrangement joins TRBV7-2 to TRBJ2-7, with a weak D call TRBD1 (5 bases). CDR3 size: 15 residues. The germline gives CDR1 SGHTA, CDR2 FQGNSA. V was shortened by 5 bases and J by 3 bases, with 17 bases between the two germline ends. The CDR3 spells CASSPWGGVNYEQYF. In DNA, the CDR3 is TGTGCCAGCAGCCCTTGGGGCGGAGTGAACTACGAGCAGTACTTC.

The CDR3 here is CSAATLDTQYF. CDR3 in DNA: TGCAGTGCTGCTACTTTGGATACGCAGTATTTT. The chain employs TRBV20-1 and TRBJ2-3; no firm D call. Germline CDR1 and CDR2: DFQATT and SNEGSKA (reference sequence). V lost 5 bases and J lost 6, with 9 bases in between. CDR3 length: 11 amino acids.

This clone was counted between two and nine times. The CDR3, as DNA: TGTGCCAGCAGTTTATCTTACACCCGATGGGACACTGAAGCTTTCTTT. Encoded protein: CASSLSYTRWDTEAFF. This sequence joins TRBV27 and TRBJ1-1; D is ambiguous. The CDR3 has 16 amino acids. Germline values: CDR1 MNHEY, CDR2 SMNVEV (reference sequence). Trimming removed 0 bases from V and 3 bases from J, with 14 bases in between.

The V gene is TRBV6-1, the J gene TRBJ2-1, with D possibly being TRBD1 (6 bases). V was pared by 3 bases and J by 5 bases, with 11 bases between. This CDR3 is built from 14 residues. CDR1 is MNHNS, CDR2 SASEGT, per germline. The CDR3 region is CASSDRGIHNEQFF. The CDR3 coding sequence is TGTGCCAGCAGTGACAGGGGTATCCACAATGAGCAGTTCTTC.

The chain links TRBV28 to TRBJ1-2; D is undetermined. From germline, CDR1 is MDHEN and CDR2 SYDVKM. V lost 5 bases to trimming and J lost 8 bases, with 24 bases between them. The length of the CDR3 is 16 residues. CDR3 DNA: TGTGCCAGCAGTCCCGTTCCCGGACTCGGAGGGAGGGGCTACACCTTC. It is translated as CASSPVPGLGGRGYTF.

This clone was observed a single time. The gene calls are TRBV19 and TRBJ2-1; unclear D gene. V gave up 3 bases and J gave up 1 base, with 31 bases separating them. The CDR3 is 22 residues long. CDR1 is LNHDA, CDR2 SQIVND, per germline (reference sequence). This chain's CDR3 is CASSISPHSPPVRSESYNEQFF. CDR3 nucleotides: TGTGCCAGTAGTATTTCCCCCCACAGTCCCCCCGTCCGGTCCGAGTCCTACAATGAGCAGTTCTTC.

This chain joins TRBV7-9 and TRBJ1-3; 8 bases fit TRBD1. V trimming: 1 base; J trimming: 7 bases; junction bases outside the gene matches: 9. Germline V gives CDR1 SEHNR, CDR2 FQNEAQ (reference sequence). The CDR3 covers 16 residues. CDR3 bases: TGTGCCAGCAGCTTAGTAGGTGCAGGGGGCCGGAACACCATATATTTT. Translated: CASSLVGAGGRNTIYF.

Here the CDR3 reads CASSSEGRNTEAFF. CDR3 bases: TGTGCCAGCAGCTCGGAGGGGAGGAACACTGAAGCTTTCTTT. The rearrangement links TRBV7-3 to TRBJ1-1, with D perhaps TRBD1 (5 bases). The CDR3 contains 14 residues. V was trimmed by 4 bases and J by 1 base, leaving 10 bases between them. The germline CDR1 and CDR2 sequences are SGHTA and FQGTGA. The full variable domain, completed using reference TRBV7-3 and TRBJ1-1, is GAGVSQTPSNKVTEKGKYVELRCDPISGHTALYWYRQSLGQGPEFLIYFQGTGAADDSGLPNDRFFAVRPEGSVSTLKIQRTERGDSAVYLCASSSEGRNTEAFFGQGTRLTVV.

This chain uses TRBV5-1 with TRBJ1-2; 8 nucleotides line up with TRBD1. This CDR3 spans 16 amino acids. CDR1 is SGHRS, CDR2 YFSETQ, per germline. V gave up 2 bases and J gave up 4 bases; unmatched junction bases: 10. The CDR3 loop is CASSFGQGSDLYGYTF. DNA for the CDR3: TGCGCCAGCAGCTTCGGACAGGGCTCGGACCTCTATGGCTACACCTTC.

The chain recombines TRBV28 with TRBJ1-6; 7 nucleotides agree with TRBD1. After removal of 6 bases from V and 9 bases from J, the junction contained 8 bases not matched to a gene. The CDR3 covers 14 residues. CDR1 MDHEN and CDR2 SYDVKM come from the germline V gene. The CDR3 here is CASRRGLRTSPLHF. As DNA, the CDR3 is TGTGCCAGCAGAAGGGGGCTCCGGACTTCACCCCTCCACTTT.

The chain recombines TRBV11-2 with TRBJ2-7, with 9 bases identical to TRBD2. Losses at the gene ends were 2 bases for V and 3 bases for J; bases not matched to a gene: 5. Germline V gene lookup returns CDR1 SGHAT and CDR2 FQNNGV. CDR3 length equals 15 residues. The CDR3 nucleotides are TGTGCCAGCAGCTTAAGGGGCGGGAGGGTCTACGAGCAGTACTTC. As protein: CASSLRGGRVYEQYF.

In its sample, this clone was seen once. This chain connects TRBV21-1 to TRBJ2-1. TRBV21-1 is shown as a pseudogene. The CDR3 covers 11 residues. CDR3 nucleotides: TGTGCCAGCAGCAAAGCCCTGCAGCAGTTCTTC. Its translation: CASSKALQQFF.

The chain links TRBV29-1 to TRBJ2-1; D is perhaps TRBD1 or TRBD2 (5 bases each). Trimming shortened V by 3 bases and J by 8 bases, and 11 bases separated the two germline ends. CDR1 is SQVTM, CDR2 ANQGSEA, per germline. CDR3 length: 12 residues. CDR3 sequence: CSVDGTTDEQFF. Written as DNA, the CDR3 is TGCAGCGTTGATGGGACGACCGATGAGCAGTTCTTC.

V gene TRBV29-1 combines with J gene TRBJ2-5, with D hard to call. Trimming took off 6 bases at V and 5 bases at J, with 10 bases between the two ends. This CDR3 spans 11 amino acids. CDR1 is SQVTM, CDR2 ANQGSEA, per germline. CDR3 nucleotide sequence: TGCAGCGTAGTGCCCCTGGAGACCCAGTACTTC. It is translated as CSVVPLETQYF.